One and the same sample provided the 2 T cell receptor beta chains below, sequenced in a study of blood T cell repertoires in COVID-19. Here immunoSEQ multiplex PCR was the method, and the copy in TCRdb shows in-frame clones only, minus some. Of around 25,000 clones in the sample, about 88% were seen once. Sequenced sample: peripheral blood. Every receptor here comes from a woman between 45 and 65 years old with active COVID-19.

The chain links TRBV3-1 (or the pseudogene TRBV3-2) to TRBJ2-7; 12 nucleotides line up with TRBD2. V trimming: 5 bases; J trimming: 2 bases; junction bases outside the gene matches: 7. Germline V CDR1 and CDR2: LGHDT, YNNKEL (reference sequence). The CDR3 extends over 16 amino acids. The CDR3 DNA sequence: TGTGCCAGCAGCTCCAGAGGGACTAGCGGGCCCTACGAGCAGTACTTC. This codes for CASSSRGTSGPYEQYF.

The chain links TRBV6-6 to TRBJ2-7, with 12 bases fitting TRBD2. The germline V gene has CDR1 MNHNY and CDR2 SVGAGI (reference sequence). V was pared by 2 bases and J by 6 bases, with 8 bases of the junction left unmatched. The CDR3 extends over 16 amino acids. Here the CDR3 DNA reads TGTGCCAGCAGTTACCCGTGGACTAGCGGGACGGCCGAGCAGTACTTC. It yields the protein CASSYPWTSGTAEQYF.